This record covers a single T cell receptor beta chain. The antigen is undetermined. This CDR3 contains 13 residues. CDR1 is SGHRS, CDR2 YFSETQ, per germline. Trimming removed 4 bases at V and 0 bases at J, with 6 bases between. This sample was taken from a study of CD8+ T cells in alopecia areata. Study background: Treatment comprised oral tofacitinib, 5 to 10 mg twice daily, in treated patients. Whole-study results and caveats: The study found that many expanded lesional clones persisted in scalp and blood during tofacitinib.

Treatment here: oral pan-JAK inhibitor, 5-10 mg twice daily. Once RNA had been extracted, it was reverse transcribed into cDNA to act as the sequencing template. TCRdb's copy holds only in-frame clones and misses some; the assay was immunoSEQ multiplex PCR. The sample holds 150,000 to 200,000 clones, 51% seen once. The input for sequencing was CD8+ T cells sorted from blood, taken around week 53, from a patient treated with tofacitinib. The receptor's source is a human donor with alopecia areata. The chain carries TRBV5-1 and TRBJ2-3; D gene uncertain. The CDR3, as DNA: TGCGCCAGCAGCCCGGACAGCACAGATACGCAGTATTTT. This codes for CASSPDSTDTQYF.